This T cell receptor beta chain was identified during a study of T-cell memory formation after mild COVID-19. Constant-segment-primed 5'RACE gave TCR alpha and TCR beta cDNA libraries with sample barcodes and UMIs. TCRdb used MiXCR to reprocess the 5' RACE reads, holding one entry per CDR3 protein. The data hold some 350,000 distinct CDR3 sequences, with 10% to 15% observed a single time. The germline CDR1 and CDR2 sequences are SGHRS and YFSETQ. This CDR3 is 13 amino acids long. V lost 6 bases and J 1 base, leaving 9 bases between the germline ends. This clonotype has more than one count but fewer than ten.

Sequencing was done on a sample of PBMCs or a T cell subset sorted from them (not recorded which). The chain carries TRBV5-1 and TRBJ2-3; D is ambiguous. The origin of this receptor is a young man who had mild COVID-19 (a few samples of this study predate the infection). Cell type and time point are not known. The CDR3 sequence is CASTQDRTDTQYF. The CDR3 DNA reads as TGCGCCAGCACCCAGGACCGCACAGATACGCAGTATTTT.